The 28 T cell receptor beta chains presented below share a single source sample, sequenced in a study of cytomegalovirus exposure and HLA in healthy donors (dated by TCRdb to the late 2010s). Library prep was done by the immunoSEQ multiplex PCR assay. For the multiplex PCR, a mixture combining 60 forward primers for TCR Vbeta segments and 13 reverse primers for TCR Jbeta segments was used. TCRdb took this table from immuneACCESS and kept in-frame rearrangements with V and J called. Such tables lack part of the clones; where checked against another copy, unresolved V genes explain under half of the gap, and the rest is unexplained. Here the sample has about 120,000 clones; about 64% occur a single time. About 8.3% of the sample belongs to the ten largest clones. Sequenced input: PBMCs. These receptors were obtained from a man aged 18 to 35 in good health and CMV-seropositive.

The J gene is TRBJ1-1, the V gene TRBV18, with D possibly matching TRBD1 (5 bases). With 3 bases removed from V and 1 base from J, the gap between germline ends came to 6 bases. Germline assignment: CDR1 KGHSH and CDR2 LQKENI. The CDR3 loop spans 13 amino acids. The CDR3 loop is CASSPRGNTEAFF. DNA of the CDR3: TGTGCCAGCTCACCTAGGGGGAACACTGAAGCTTTCTTT.

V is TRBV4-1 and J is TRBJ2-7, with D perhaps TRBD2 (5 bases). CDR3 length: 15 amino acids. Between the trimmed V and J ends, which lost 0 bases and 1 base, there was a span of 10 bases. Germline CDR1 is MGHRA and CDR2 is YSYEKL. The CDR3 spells CASSQDQTGSYEQYF. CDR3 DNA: TGCGCCAGCAGCCAAGATCAGACGGGGTCCTACGAGCAGTACTTC.

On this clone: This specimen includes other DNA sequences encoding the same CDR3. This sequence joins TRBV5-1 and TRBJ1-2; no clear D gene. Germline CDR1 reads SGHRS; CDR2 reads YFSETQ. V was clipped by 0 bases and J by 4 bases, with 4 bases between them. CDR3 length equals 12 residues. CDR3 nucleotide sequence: TGCGCCAGCAGCTTGGCATCCTATGGCTACACCTTC. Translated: CASSLASYGYTF.

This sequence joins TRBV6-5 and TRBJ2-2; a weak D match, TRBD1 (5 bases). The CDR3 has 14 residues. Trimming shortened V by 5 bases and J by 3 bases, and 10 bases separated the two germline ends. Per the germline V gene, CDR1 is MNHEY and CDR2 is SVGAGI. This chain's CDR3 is CASSKGQDTGELFF. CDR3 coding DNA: TGTGCCAGCAGTAAAGGACAAGACACCGGGGAGCTGTTTTTT.

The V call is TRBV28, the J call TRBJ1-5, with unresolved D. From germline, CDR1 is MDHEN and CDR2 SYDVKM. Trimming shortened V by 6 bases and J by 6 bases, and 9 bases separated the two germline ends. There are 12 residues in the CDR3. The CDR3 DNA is TGTGCCAGCAGGCTGCTGAGTCAGCCCCAGCATTTT. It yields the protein CASRLLSQPQHF.

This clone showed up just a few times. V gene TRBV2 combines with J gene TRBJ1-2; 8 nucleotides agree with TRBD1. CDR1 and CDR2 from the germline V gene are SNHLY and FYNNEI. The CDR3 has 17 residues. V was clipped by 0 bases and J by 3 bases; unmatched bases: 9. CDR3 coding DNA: TGTGCCAGCAGTGAAGCGGGGGACAGGAGACCCGACTATGGCTACACCTTC. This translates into CASSEAGDRRPDYGYTF.

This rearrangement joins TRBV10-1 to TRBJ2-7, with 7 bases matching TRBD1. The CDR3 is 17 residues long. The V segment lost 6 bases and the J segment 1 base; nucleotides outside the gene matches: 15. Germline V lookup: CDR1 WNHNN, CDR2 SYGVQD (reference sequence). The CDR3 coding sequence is TGCGCCAGCAGGACCCGGCGACAGGGCTTAGGGTCCTACGAGCAGTACGTC. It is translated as CASRTRRQGLGSYEQYV.

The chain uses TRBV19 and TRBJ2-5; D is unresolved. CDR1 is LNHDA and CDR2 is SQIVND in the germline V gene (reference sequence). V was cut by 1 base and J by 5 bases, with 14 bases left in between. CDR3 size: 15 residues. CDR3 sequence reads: CASSIGSGLAETQYF. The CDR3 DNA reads TGTGCCAGTAGTATAGGATCGGGTTTGGCGGAGACCCAGTACTTC. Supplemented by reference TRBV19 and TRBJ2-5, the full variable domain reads DGGITQSPKYLFRKEGQNVTLSCEQNLNHDAMYWYRQDPGQGLRLIYYSQIVNDFQKGDIAEGYSVSREKKESFPLTVTSAQKNPTAFYLCASSIGSGLAETQYFGPGTRLLVL.

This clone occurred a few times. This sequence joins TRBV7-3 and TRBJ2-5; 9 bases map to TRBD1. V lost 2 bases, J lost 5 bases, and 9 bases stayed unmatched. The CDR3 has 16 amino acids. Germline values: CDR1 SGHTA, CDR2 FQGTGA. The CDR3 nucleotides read TGTGCCAGCAGCTTAGGCTACAGGGGGCAGGGGGAGACCCAGTACTTC. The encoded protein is CASSLGYRGQGETQYF.

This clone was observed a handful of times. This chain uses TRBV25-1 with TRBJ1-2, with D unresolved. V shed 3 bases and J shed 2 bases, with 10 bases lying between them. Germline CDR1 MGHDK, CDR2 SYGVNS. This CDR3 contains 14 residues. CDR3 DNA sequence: TGTGCCAGCAGTGATCGGGAACAGAACTATGGCTACACCTTC. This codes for CASSDREQNYGYTF.

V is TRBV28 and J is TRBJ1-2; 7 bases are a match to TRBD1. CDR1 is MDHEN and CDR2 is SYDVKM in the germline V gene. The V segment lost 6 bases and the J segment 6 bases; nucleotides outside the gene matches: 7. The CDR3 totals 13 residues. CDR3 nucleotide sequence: TGTGCCAGCAGAAGACAGGGCGGGCATGGCTACACCTTC. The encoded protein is CASRRQGGHGYTF.

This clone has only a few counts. CDR3: CASSLFGIQGGYSNQPQHF. The CDR3 DNA reads as TGCGCCAGCAGCCTTTTTGGTATACAGGGGGGTTATAGCAATCAGCCCCAGCATTTT. J is TRBJ1-5 and V is TRBV4-1, with 8 bases aligning to TRBD1. CDR3 length equals 19 residues. The germline V gene has CDR1 MGHRA and CDR2 YSYEKL. V dropped 4 bases and J dropped 0; count of bases not matched to a gene: 14.

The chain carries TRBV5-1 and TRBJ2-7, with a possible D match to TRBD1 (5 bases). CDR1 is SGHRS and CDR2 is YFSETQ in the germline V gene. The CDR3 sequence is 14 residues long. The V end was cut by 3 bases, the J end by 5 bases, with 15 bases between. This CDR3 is CASSWGATGNEQYF. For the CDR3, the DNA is TGCGCCAGCAGCTGGGGCGCTACTGGCAACGAGCAGTACTTC.

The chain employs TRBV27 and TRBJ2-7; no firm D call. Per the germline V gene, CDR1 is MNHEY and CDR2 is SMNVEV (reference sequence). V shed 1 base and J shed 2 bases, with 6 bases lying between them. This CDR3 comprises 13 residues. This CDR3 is CASSLFPAYEQYF. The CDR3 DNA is TGTGCCAGCAGTTTATTCCCCGCCTACGAGCAGTACTTC.

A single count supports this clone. This CDR3 is CASSPYYISGGTDTQYF. In DNA form, the CDR3 reads TGTGCCAGCAGCCCTTATTATATTAGCGGGGGCACAGATACGCAGTATTTT. This chain links TRBV28 with TRBJ2-3, with 8 bases fitting TRBD2. The CDR3 is 17 amino acids. Germline V CDR1 and CDR2: MDHEN, SYDVKM. The junction had 12 bases not matched to a gene; V was cut back by 6 bases and J by 1 base.

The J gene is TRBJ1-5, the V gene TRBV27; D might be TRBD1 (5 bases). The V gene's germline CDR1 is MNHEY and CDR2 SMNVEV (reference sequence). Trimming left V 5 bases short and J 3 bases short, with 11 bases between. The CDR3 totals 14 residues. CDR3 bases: TGTGCCAGCAGTAAGGGACTGATCAATCAGCCCCAGCATTTT. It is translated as CASSKGLINQPQHF.

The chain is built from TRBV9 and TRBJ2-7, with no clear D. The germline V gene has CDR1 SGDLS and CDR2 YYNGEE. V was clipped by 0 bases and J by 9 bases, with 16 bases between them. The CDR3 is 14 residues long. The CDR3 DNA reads TGTGCCAGCAGCGTAGGGGCAGGTCCGCAAGGGCAGTACTTC. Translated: CASSVGAGPQGQYF.

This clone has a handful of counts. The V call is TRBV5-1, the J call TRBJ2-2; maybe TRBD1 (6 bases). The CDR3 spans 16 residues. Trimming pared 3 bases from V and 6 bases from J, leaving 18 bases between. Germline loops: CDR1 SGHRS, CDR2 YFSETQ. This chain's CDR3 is CASSSGRTVRAGELFF. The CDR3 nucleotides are TGCGCCAGCAGCTCGGGACGGACAGTCCGGGCCGGGGAGCTGTTTTTT.

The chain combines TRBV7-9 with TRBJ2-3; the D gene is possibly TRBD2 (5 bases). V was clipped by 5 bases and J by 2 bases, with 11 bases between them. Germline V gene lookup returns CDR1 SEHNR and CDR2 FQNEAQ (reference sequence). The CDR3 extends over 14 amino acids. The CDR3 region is CASSPPGVTDTQYF. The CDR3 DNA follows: TGTGCCAGCAGCCCACCCGGGGTCACAGATACGCAGTATTTT.

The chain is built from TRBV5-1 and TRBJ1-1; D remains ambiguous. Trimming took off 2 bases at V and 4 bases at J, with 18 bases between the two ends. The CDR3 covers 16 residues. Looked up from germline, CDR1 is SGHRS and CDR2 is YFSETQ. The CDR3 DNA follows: TGCGCCAGCAGCTTAGCGGGAGGTACGATAGGCACTGAAGCTTTCTTT. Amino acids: CASSLAGGTIGTEAFF.

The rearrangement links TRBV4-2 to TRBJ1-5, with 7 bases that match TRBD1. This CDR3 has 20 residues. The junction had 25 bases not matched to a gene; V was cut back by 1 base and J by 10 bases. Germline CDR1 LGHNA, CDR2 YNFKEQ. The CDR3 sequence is CASSQASSTGMVGWGGPQHF. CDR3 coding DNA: TGTGCCAGCAGCCAAGCCTCCTCGACAGGGATGGTGGGGTGGGGTGGACCCCAGCATTTT.

The CDR3 region has the DNA TGTGCCAGCAGTTACTCCTCCGGAGGCGGGCAGTTCTTC. Translated, it gives CASSYSSGGGQFF. J is TRBJ2-1 and V is TRBV6-5; weak D call: TRBD2 (5 bases). In germline, CDR1 is MNHEY, CDR2 SVGAGI. The CDR3 extends over 13 amino acids. The V end was cut by 0 bases, the J end by 12 bases, with 12 bases between.

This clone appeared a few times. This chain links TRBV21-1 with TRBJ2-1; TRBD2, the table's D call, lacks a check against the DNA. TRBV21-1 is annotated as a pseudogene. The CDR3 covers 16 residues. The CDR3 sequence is CASSKNPEPSYNEQFF. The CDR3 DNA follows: TGTGCCAGCAGCAAAAATCCGGAGCCCTCCTACAATGAGCAGTTCTTC.

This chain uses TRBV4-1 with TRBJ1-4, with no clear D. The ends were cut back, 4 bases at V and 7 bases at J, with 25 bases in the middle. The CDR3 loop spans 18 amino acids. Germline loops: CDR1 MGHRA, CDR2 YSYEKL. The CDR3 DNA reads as TGCGCCAGCAGCCCCTTGGCAGTGCGGCGTCGTATGGGTGAAAAACTGTTTTTT. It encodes CASSPLAVRRRMGEKLFF.

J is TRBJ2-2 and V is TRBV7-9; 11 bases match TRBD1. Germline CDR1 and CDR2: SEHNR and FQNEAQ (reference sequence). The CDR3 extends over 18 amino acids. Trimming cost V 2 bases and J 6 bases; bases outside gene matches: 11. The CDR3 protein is CASSLLRGTGGFAGELFF. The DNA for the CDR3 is TGTGCCAGCAGCTTACTTCGCGGGACAGGGGGATTTGCCGGGGAGCTGTTTTTT. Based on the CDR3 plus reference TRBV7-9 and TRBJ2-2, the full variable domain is DTGVSQNPRHKITKRGQNVTFRCDPISEHNRLYWYRQTLGQGPEFLTYFQNEAQLEKSRLLSDRFSAERPKGSFSTLEIQRTEQGDSAMYLCASSLLRGTGGFAGELFFGEGSRLTVL.

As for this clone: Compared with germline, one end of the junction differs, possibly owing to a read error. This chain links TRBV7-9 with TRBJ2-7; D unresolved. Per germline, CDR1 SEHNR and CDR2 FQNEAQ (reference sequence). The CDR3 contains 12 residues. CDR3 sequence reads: CSSSLGSGEQYF. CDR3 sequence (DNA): TGTTCCAGCAGCTTAGGATCCGGCGAGCAGTACTTC.

In nucleotides, the CDR3 is TGTGCCAGCAGCTTGCGGACAGGGAATAATTCACCCCTCCACTTT. This encodes CASSLRTGNNSPLHF. The chain links TRBV5-4 to TRBJ1-6; TRBD1 agrees at 8 bases. CDR3 length equals 15 residues. Germline CDR1 is SGHNT and CDR2 is YYREEE (reference sequence). Trimming took 1 base from V and 5 from J; bases not matched to a gene: 2.

The CDR3 DNA follows: TGTGCCAGCAGCGGACAGGACAGCTCCTACGAGCAGTACTTC. It translates to CASSGQDSSYEQYF. The chain couples TRBV11-3 to TRBJ2-7; TRBD1 agrees at 7 bases. V was clipped by 5 bases and J by 0 bases; unmatched bases: 4. This CDR3 is 14 amino acids long. Germline-derived CDR1 and CDR2 are SGHNT and YENEEA.